The 25 T cell receptor beta chains in this list originate from one sample, sequenced in a study of CD8+ T cells in alopecia areata. Extracted RNA was reverse transcribed, and the resulting cDNA served as sequencing template. Using immunoSEQ multiplex PCR, the repertoire was profiled, and TCRdb retains in-frame clones only, with some absent. The sample lists 140,000 to 150,000 clones, over 45% seen once, with 6.5% to 7.5% in the top ten. Sequenced input: CD4+ T cells sorted from blood. These receptors originate from a human donor with alopecia areata.

This chain links TRBV28 with TRBJ2-5; 11 bases are a match to TRBD2. Trimming at V came to 1 base and at J to 4 bases, leaving 14 bases not matched to a gene. The germline V gene has CDR1 MDHEN and CDR2 SYDVKM. This CDR3 spans 19 amino acids. The DNA for the CDR3 is TGTGCCAGCAGTTTATCCCGGGGACACCCTCTAGCGGGAGGAGAGACCCAGTACTTC. Translating it yields CASSLSRGHPLAGGETQYF.

This clone was seen more than once but under ten times. This chain links TRBV29-1 with TRBJ2-7; a weak D match, TRBD1 (5 bases). Germline V gene lookup returns CDR1 SQVTM and CDR2 ANQGSEA. The ends were cut back, 7 bases at V and 2 bases at J, with 15 bases in the middle. This CDR3 spans 13 amino acids. In DNA, the CDR3 is TGCAGCGCGAAGGGGCGGTTGACCTACGAGCAGTACTTC. As protein: CSAKGRLTYEQYF.

This chain uses TRBV25-1 with TRBJ1-1, with D hard to call. Germline values: CDR1 MGHDK, CDR2 SYGVNS. The CDR3 contains 13 residues. V was shortened by 6 bases and J by 5 bases, with 13 bases between the two germline ends. The CDR3 DNA follows: TGTGCCAGCAGACAAACCCCAAAAACTGAAGCTTTCTTT. It translates to CASRQTPKTEAFF.

This clone was seen only a few times. The chain couples TRBV4-1 to TRBJ2-2, with D unresolved. The V and J ends lost 1 base and 4 bases respectively, with 13 bases between them. This CDR3 spans 16 amino acids. CDR1 and CDR2 from the germline V gene are MGHRA and YSYEKL. Here the CDR3 reads CASSQGSGPRTGELFF. The CDR3 DNA sequence: TGCGCCAGCAGCCAAGGCTCCGGGCCCCGCACCGGGGAGCTGTTTTTT.

The genes are TRBV30 and TRBJ1-1; maybe TRBD1 (6 bases). The CDR3 covers 13 residues. The germline V gene encodes CDR1 GTSNPN and CDR2 SVGIG (reference sequence). Trimming cost V 4 bases and J 7 bases, with 16 bases left between them. CDR3 coding DNA: TGTGCCTGGATTAACCGGGGCAGGGGTGAAGCTTTCTTT. It codes for CAWINRGRGEAFF. The whole variable domain, remainder taken from reference TRBV30 and TRBJ1-1, is SQTIHQWPATLVQPVGSPLSLECTVEGTSNPNLYWYRQAAGRGLQLLFYSVGIGQISSEVPQNLSASRPQDRQFILSSKKLLLSDSGFYLCAWINRGRGEAFFGQGTRLTVV.

This sequence joins TRBV14 and TRBJ1-2; D perhaps matches TRBD1 (5 bases). CDR3 length: 15 residues. The V gene's germline CDR1 is SGHDN and CDR2 FVKESK. V was cut by 3 bases and J by 4 bases, with 15 bases left in between. Here the CDR3 DNA reads TGTGCCAGCAGCCAGTCCGGGACGGTGTTCTATGGCTACACCTTC. This translates into CASSQSGTVFYGYTF.

The chain combines TRBV29-1 with TRBJ2-3; possible D gene TRBD2, 6 bases. The CDR3 contains 14 residues. Trimming stripped 8 bases from V and 2 bases from J, with 17 bases between. The germline gives CDR1 SQVTM, CDR2 ANQGSEA. CDR3 region: CSYRGAGLTDTQYF. CDR3 sequence (DNA): TGCAGCTACAGAGGGGCGGGACTCACAGATACGCAGTATTTT.

The chain is built from TRBV30 and TRBJ2-7; 10 bases align to TRBD2. The germline gives CDR1 GTSNPN, CDR2 SVGIG (reference sequence). The V and J ends lost 7 bases and 6 bases, in that order; junction bases with no gene match: 12. The CDR3 contains 14 residues. The CDR3, as DNA: TGTGCCTCCCGGCAAGCGGGAGGGCCGGGCGAGCAGTACTTC. This codes for CASRQAGGPGEQYF.

The chain joins TRBV28 to TRBJ2-6; 7 bases are shared with TRBD1. Germline CDR1 reads MDHEN; CDR2 reads SYDVKM. This CDR3 region has 18 residues. V lost 6 bases to trimming and J lost 4 bases; unmatched junction nucleotides: 15. The CDR3 DNA is TGTGCCAGCAGGCCACAGGGGAAAATAGTGTCCGGGGCCAACGTCCTGACTTTC. It is translated as CASRPQGKIVSGANVLTF. The full variable domain, rest sourced from reference TRBV28 and TRBJ2-6, is DVKVTQSSRYLVKRTGEKVFLECVQDMDHENMFWYRQDPGLGLRLIYFSYDVKMKEKGDIPEGYSVSREKKERFSLILESASTNQTSMYLCASRPQGKIVSGANVLTFGAGSRLTVL.

The chain carries TRBV6-4 and TRBJ2-1, with D unclear. The V gene lost 7 bases and the J gene lost 14 bases, with 15 bases spanning the gap. The V gene's germline CDR1 is MRHNA and CDR2 SNTAGT. The CDR3 has 11 amino acids. CDR3 amino acids: CASTWTRAEFF. CDR3 nucleotide sequence: TGTGCCAGCACTTGGACCCGAGCTGAGTTCTTC.

This clone was found a few times. V usage is TRBV29-1 and J usage is TRBJ2-1; D not certain. This CDR3 is 15 amino acids long. Deletions cut 6 bases from V and 2 bases from J, with 17 bases between. Germline V gene sequence: CDR1 SQVTM, CDR2 ANQGSEA. The CDR3: CSVTVVGRPYNEQFF. The CDR3 bases are TGCAGCGTCACTGTTGTCGGTCGCCCCTACAATGAGCAGTTCTTC.

The chain carries TRBV27 and TRBJ2-3; 7 bases are a match to TRBD1. The CDR3 is 17 amino acids. The V segment lost 5 bases and the J segment 2 bases; nucleotides outside the gene matches: 13. The germline V gene has CDR1 MNHEY and CDR2 SMNVEV (reference sequence). The CDR3 nucleotides are TGTGCCAGCAGTCCCCTACAACAGGGGACGGCCACAGATACGCAGTATTTT. Its protein product is CASSPLQQGTATDTQYF.

This clone appeared a few times. The V call is TRBV11-2, the J call TRBJ1-2; D remains ambiguous. Germline loops: CDR1 SGHAT, CDR2 FQNNGV. This CDR3 region has 13 residues. V shed 5 bases and J shed 3 bases, with 10 bases lying between them. CDR3 DNA: TGTGCCAGCAGCCTACGGACGGACTATGGCTACACCTTC. It translates to CASSLRTDYGYTF.

The V and J genes are TRBV5-1 and TRBJ2-7; 9 bases map to TRBD1. After removal of 4 bases from V and 6 bases from J, the junction contained 11 bases not matched to a gene. Germline V gene lookup returns CDR1 SGHRS and CDR2 YFSETQ. CDR3 size: 15 residues. The CDR3 reads CASSPRDRESVEQYF. CDR3 bases: TGCGCCAGCAGCCCCCGGGACAGGGAATCTGTCGAGCAGTACTTC.

The rearrangement uses TRBV29-1 and TRBJ2-7; TRBD2 matches 13 bases. Losses at the gene ends were 4 bases for V and 1 base for J; bases not matched to a gene: 7. Germline loops: CDR1 SQVTM, CDR2 ANQGSEA. CDR3 length equals 16 residues. The CDR3 nucleotides are TGCAGCGTTGCGACTAGCGGGAGGACTTTGTCCTACGAGCAGTACTTC. Translation gives CSVATSGRTLSYEQYF.

The chain has TRBV28 and TRBJ2-7, with 9 nucleotides matching TRBD2. V shed 9 bases and J 2 bases; nucleotides not matched to a gene: 11. Looked up from germline, CDR1 is MDHEN and CDR2 is SYDVKM. This CDR3 has 15 amino acids. The CDR3 DNA reads as TGTGCCAGTACCGCTGGGACTAGCATCACCTACGAGCAGTACTTC. Residues: CASTAGTSITYEQYF.

This clone was observed once. The CDR3 region is CAISESGQGYGYTF. CDR3 DNA sequence: TGTGCCATCAGTGAGTCGGGACAGGGATATGGCTACACCTTC. The chain links TRBV10-3 to TRBJ1-2, with 9 nucleotides matching TRBD1. V was pared by 0 bases and J by 5 bases, with 1 base of the junction left unmatched. The CDR3 loop spans 14 amino acids. From germline, CDR1 is ENHRY and CDR2 SYGVKD.

This clone has only a few counts. This chain connects TRBV29-1 to TRBJ1-1; D ambiguous. Germline CDR1 and CDR2: SQVTM and ANQGSEA. This CDR3 spans 13 amino acids. V gave up 3 bases and J gave up 1 base, with 9 bases separating them. The CDR3 sequence is CSVDRLGNTEAFF. The CDR3 DNA reads TGCAGCGTTGACAGGTTGGGGAACACTGAAGCTTTCTTT.

The V and J genes are TRBV12-5 and TRBJ2-7; unclear D gene. Germline V gene lookup returns CDR1 LGHNT and CDR2 FRNRAP. The CDR3 length is 10 residues. V gave up 6 bases and J gave up 7 bases, with 7 bases separating them. DNA of the CDR3: TGTGCTAGTGGCAGTGGGGAGCAGTACTTC. It translates to CASGSGEQYF.

CDR3 region: CASSLVGKSTGELFF. DNA of the CDR3: TGTGCCAGCAGCTTAGTGGGGAAAAGCACCGGGGAGCTGTTTTTT. The chain uses TRBV7-2 and TRBJ2-2; D is undetermined. The CDR3 totals 15 residues. Germline lookup yields CDR1 SGHTA and CDR2 FQGNSA. Deletions cut 1 base from V and 4 bases from J, with 10 bases between.

This clone came up once. The gene calls are TRBV25-1 and TRBJ1-2; 9 bases line up with TRBD1. V shed 6 bases, J shed 1 base, and the junction held 3 bases outside the gene matches. The CDR3 loop spans 14 amino acids. CDR1 is MGHDK, CDR2 SYGVNS, per germline. The CDR3 loop reads CASSETGGNYGYTF. CDR3 bases: TGTGCCAGCAGCGAGACAGGGGGTAACTATGGCTACACCTTC.

V and J are TRBV6-6 and TRBJ2-7; 9 positions match TRBD2. The length of the CDR3 is 14 residues. Germline lookup yields CDR1 MNHNY and CDR2 SVGAGI (reference sequence). The J segment lost 3 bases and the V segment lost 7 bases, leaving 7 bases of the junction unmatched. In nucleotides, the CDR3 is TGTGCCAGCACCCCTAGCGGGACCAACTACGAGCAGTACTTC. Translating it yields CASTPSGTNYEQYF.

This clone was recorded a few times. V is TRBV30 and J is TRBJ2-7; weak D call: TRBD1 (5 bases). CDR3 length: 15 amino acids. CDR1 and CDR2 (germline): GTSNPN, SVGIG (reference sequence). Trimming pared 0 bases from V and 2 bases from J, leaving 14 bases between. The CDR3 here is CAWSVAAGKAYEQYF. The CDR3 DNA sequence: TGTGCCTGGAGTGTTGCCGCAGGGAAAGCCTACGAGCAGTACTTC.

This clone was found a few times. The chain carries TRBV29-1 and TRBJ2-1; D may be TRBD2 (5 bases). The V end lost 4 bases, the J end lost 5 bases, and 18 bases lay between the germline ends. This CDR3 contains 15 residues. Germline loops: CDR1 SQVTM, CDR2 ANQGSEA. CDR3 nucleotides: TGCAGCGTTGCCCCCGGGGTCCACACAAACAATGAGCAGTTCTTC. Translation: CSVAPGVHTNNEQFF.

The CDR3 DNA follows: TGTGCCAGCAGCTCAAGGACTAGCGGGGATACGCAGTATTTT. Translated: CASSSRTSGDTQYF. V gene TRBV9 combines with J gene TRBJ2-3; 11 nucleotides match TRBD2. This CDR3 is built from 14 residues. CDR1 and CDR2 from the germline V gene are SGDLS and YYNGEE. Trimming removed 4 bases from V and 6 bases from J; junction bases left unmatched: 4.